This passage covers 28 T cell receptor beta chains from one sample sequenced in a study of T cells after yellow fever vaccination. MiXCR, run by TCRdb on the 5' RACE reads, gives a single entry per CDR3 protein. The sample consists of hundreds of thousands of distinct CDR3 sequences, approximately 12% of them appearing once. The sample consisted of CD4+ T cells sorted from PBMCs, taken 15 days after the yellow fever booster vaccination. These receptors originate from a man aged 18-30 years who received the YFV17D yellow fever vaccine.

This clonotype was seen at least ten times. This chain links TRBV6-5 with TRBJ2-4; possibly TRBD1 or TRBD2 for D (7 bases each). The CDR3 covers 13 residues. The ends were cut back, 7 bases at V and 7 bases at J, with 14 bases in the middle. CDR1 is MNHEY, CDR2 SVGAGI, per germline. DNA for the CDR3: TGTGCCAGCACCCAGGGGGGGGTTAACATTCAGTACTTC. Translating gives CASTQGGVNIQYF.

The sample holds a few counts of this clonotype. The V and J genes are TRBV7-9 and TRBJ2-7, with TRBD1 identical over 12 bases. The germline V gene has CDR1 SEHNR and CDR2 FQNEAQ (reference sequence). This CDR3 has 18 residues. V shed 2 bases and J 3 bases; nucleotides not matched to a gene: 11. CDR3 sequence reads: CASSLPGTGGLTYYEQYF. The CDR3 bases are TGTGCCAGCAGCTTACCGGGGACAGGGGGCCTAACTTACTACGAGCAGTACTTC.

This clonotype has more than one count but fewer than ten. The chain uses TRBV5-5 and TRBJ2-3; unclear D gene. Germline values: CDR1 SGHKS, CDR2 YYEKEE (reference sequence). V shed 1 base and J shed 4 bases, with 7 bases lying between them. This CDR3 has 13 residues. The CDR3 DNA is TGTGCCAGCAGCTTGCAGGAGCCAGATACGCAGTATTTT. Translating gives CASSLQEPDTQYF.

The sample holds many counts of this clonotype. This rearrangement joins TRBV29-1 to TRBJ2-3; D remains unclear. The CDR3 covers 12 residues. Germline V CDR1 and CDR2: SQVTM, ANQGSEA. Trimming shortened V by 7 bases and J by 0 bases, and 8 bases separated the two germline ends. The CDR3 loop is CSASFSTDTQYF. The CDR3 DNA reads as TGCAGCGCCTCTTTCAGCACAGATACGCAGTATTTT.

Comment on this clonotype: A read error is possible here, since a much larger clone lies one base away. The chain carries TRBV6-2 or TRBV6-3 and TRBJ1-5; D is ambiguous. CDR1 and CDR2 from the germline V gene are MNHEY and SVGEGT. Trimming removed 4 bases at V and 1 base at J, with 5 bases between. This CDR3 region has 13 residues. CDR3 DNA sequence: TGTGCCAGCAGTTGGGAAAGCAATCAGCCCCAGCATTTT. Protein: CASSWESNQPQHF.

This clonotype has just a few counts. This rearrangement joins TRBV18 to TRBJ2-7, with D perhaps matching TRBD1 (5 bases). This CDR3 has 15 amino acids. Trimming cost V 2 bases and J 2 bases, with 13 bases left between them. CDR1 KGHSH and CDR2 LQKENI come from the germline V gene. CDR3 nucleotides: TGTGCCAGCTCACCAGGGCAGGGAAGCCCCTACGAGCAGTACTTC. This gives the protein CASSPGQGSPYEQYF.

This clonotype occurred a few times. The V gene is TRBV9, the J gene TRBJ2-5; weak D call: TRBD1 (5 bases). Trimming took 0 bases from V and 3 from J, leaving 12 bases between them. The CDR3 loop spans 15 amino acids. The germline V gene has CDR1 SGDLS and CDR2 YYNGEE. This chain's CDR3 is CASSVATGVKETQYF. DNA for the CDR3: TGTGCCAGCAGCGTAGCAACAGGAGTAAAAGAGACCCAGTACTTC.

This clonotype showed up just a few times. The rearrangement links TRBV20-1 to TRBJ1-6; D is unresolved. Germline V gene sequence: CDR1 DFQATT, CDR2 SNEGSKA (reference sequence). CDR3 size: 13 residues. The V and J ends lost 6 bases and 13 bases respectively, with 19 bases between them. CDR3 protein: CSAYTRSSSPLHF. The CDR3 nucleotides read TGCAGTGCATACACTAGATCTTCATCCCCCCTCCACTTT.

This clonotype was picked up many times. This chain connects TRBV6-4 to TRBJ1-1, with D uncertain. The CDR3 spans 14 residues. V was trimmed by 7 bases and J by 4 bases, leaving 16 bases between them. In germline, CDR1 is MRHNA, CDR2 SNTAGT. In DNA form, the CDR3 reads TGTGCCAGCAAGCTTGATCCGGCGAGCACTGAAGCTTTCTTT. Its translation is CASKLDPASTEAFF.

This clonotype was seen a few times. This chain joins TRBV28 and TRBJ1-5; possibly TRBD1 for D (5 bases). Trimming took off 7 bases at V and 6 bases at J, with 19 bases between the two ends. This CDR3 region has 15 residues. Germline V gives CDR1 MDHEN, CDR2 SYDVKM. The DNA of the CDR3 is TGTGCCAGCATCCCCTCGGACGGTGGGGGTCAGCCCCAGCATTTT. Protein product: CASIPSDGGGQPQHF.

This clonotype was picked up many times. This chain connects TRBV6-2 or TRBV6-3 to TRBJ1-1; the D is unclear. Trimming removed 7 bases from V and 0 bases from J, with 12 bases in between. The CDR3 consists of 14 residues. Germline V gene lookup returns CDR1 MNHEY and CDR2 SVGEGT. CDR3 DNA sequence: TGTGCCAGCACAAAAGGTTGGATGAACACTGAAGCTTTCTTT. Translated: CASTKGWMNTEAFF.

The chain uses TRBV6-5 and TRBJ2-7, with 10 nucleotides matching TRBD1. V lost 6 bases, J lost 5 bases, and 7 bases stayed unmatched. CDR3 length equals 14 residues. Germline assignment: CDR1 MNHEY and CDR2 SVGAGI. In nucleotides, the CDR3 is TGTGCCAGCAGATCCGACAGGGGGCGGAACGAGCAGTACTTC. Amino acid sequence: CASRSDRGRNEQYF.

This clonotype was counted between two and nine times. The chain uses TRBV5-1 and TRBJ1-6; D is uncertain. Deletions cut 0 bases from V and 5 bases from J, with 9 bases between. Germline-derived CDR1 and CDR2 are SGHRS and YFSETQ. The CDR3 has 15 residues. Written as DNA, the CDR3 is TGCGCCAGCAGCTTGGAATTTTCCGATAATTCACCCCTCCACTTT. Translated, it gives CASSLEFSDNSPLHF.

The chain combines TRBV28 with TRBJ2-5; TRBD1 is a possible D gene (5 bases). With 2 bases removed from V and 1 base from J, the gap between germline ends came to 14 bases. This CDR3 comprises 16 residues. In germline, CDR1 is MDHEN, CDR2 SYDVKM. Here the CDR3 reads CASSLPTTGFQETQYF. The CDR3 DNA follows: TGTGCCAGCAGTTTACCCACCACAGGTTTCCAAGAGACCCAGTACTTC.

This clonotype was recorded a few times. In DNA form, the CDR3 reads TGTGCCAGCAGTTACTCGCTAGCGGAATCCCAAGAGACCCAGTACTTC. Its protein is CASSYSLAESQETQYF. The chain recombines TRBV6-5 with TRBJ2-5, with 7 bases aligning to TRBD2. Trimming removed 0 bases from V and 1 base from J; junction bases left unmatched: 5. CDR1 is MNHEY and CDR2 is SVGAGI in the germline V gene. There are 16 residues in the CDR3.

This clonotype came up a few times. The chain couples TRBV10-3 to TRBJ2-1; TRBD1 might be the D (5 bases). The V end lost 1 base, the J end lost 6 bases, and 10 bases lay between the germline ends. The length of the CDR3 is 14 residues. CDR1 and CDR2 (germline): ENHRY, SYGVKD. The CDR3 region is CAISEWGRSNEQFF. DNA for the CDR3: TGTGCCATCAGTGAGTGGGGCAGATCCAATGAGCAGTTCTTC.

The J gene is TRBJ1-5, the V gene TRBV7-3, with D unclear. This CDR3 region has 13 residues. From germline, CDR1 is SGHTA and CDR2 FQGTGA. V dropped 1 base and J dropped 6 bases, with 7 bases sitting between them. CDR3 in DNA: TGTGCCAGCAGCTTAAGTAGCGGTCAGCCCCAGCATTTT. It specifies CASSLSSGQPQHF. The full variable domain, in which reference TRBV7-3 and TRBJ1-5 provide the parts outside the CDR3, is GAGVSQTPSNKVTEKGKYVELRCDPISGHTALYWYRQSLGQGPEFLIYFQGTGAADDSGLPNDRFFAVRPEGSVSTLKIQRTERGDSAVYLCASSLSSGQPQHFGDGTRLSIL.

Concerning this clonotype itself: Because it lacks the conserved phenylalanine or tryptophan at the end, this CDR3 is likely a read error. The DNA is omitted, as the CDR3 cannot be located on it reliably, and the CDR3 follows TCRdb's listing. The V gene is TRBV6-2 or TRBV6-3, the J gene TRBJ1-1; the table's TRBD1 call for D was not verified on the DNA. The CDR3 spans 8 residues, counting both ends. The germline CDR1 and CDR2 sequences are MNHEY and SVGEGT. The CDR3 sequence is CASRGTPL.

This clonotype was counted at least ten times. The chain combines TRBV7-2 with TRBJ2-3; D is unclear. CDR3 length: 13 amino acids. V was shortened by 0 bases and J by 2 bases, with 3 bases between the two germline ends. Germline V gives CDR1 SGHTA, CDR2 FQGNSA. CDR3 in amino acids: CASSLALTDTQYF. Here the CDR3 DNA reads TGTGCCAGCAGCTTAGCCCTCACAGATACGCAGTATTTT.

The rearrangement uses TRBV27 and TRBJ1-6; D gene ambiguous. V dropped 6 bases and J dropped 12 bases, with 27 bases sitting between them. CDR3 length equals 17 residues. Germline loops: CDR1 MNHEY, CDR2 SMNVEV (reference sequence). The DNA of the CDR3 is TGTGCCAGCAGGCCCACCCCTAGAACAGATCTCCACCGACCCCTCCACTTT. Translation: CASRPTPRTDLHRPLHF.

Comment on this clonotype: Possible read error: a much larger clone is one base away. V usage is TRBV5-1 and J usage is TRBJ1-1; maybe TRBD1 (5 bases). CDR3 length: 13 residues. From germline, CDR1 is SGHRS and CDR2 YFSETQ. The chain's CDR3 is CACSFKGDTEAFF. CDR3 in DNA: TGCGCCTGCAGCTTCAAAGGGGACACTGAAGCTTTCTTT. The entire variable domain, with the rest obtained from reference TRBV5-1 and TRBJ1-1, is as follows: KAGVTQTPRYLIKTRGQQVTLSCSPISGHRSVSWYQQTPGQGLQFLFEYFSETQRNKGNFPGRFSGRQFSNSRSEMNVSTLELGDSALYLCACSFKGDTEAFFGQGTRLTVV.

V gene TRBV20-1 combines with J gene TRBJ1-5; D ambiguous. CDR3 length equals 12 residues. CDR1 is DFQATT and CDR2 is SNEGSKA in the germline V gene (reference sequence). Trimming pared 0 bases from V and 4 bases from J, leaving 4 bases between. The CDR3 here is CSARDQNQPQHF. In DNA, the CDR3 is TGCAGTGCTAGAGATCAGAATCAGCCCCAGCATTTT.

This clonotype was seen a handful of times. The rearrangement links TRBV20-1 to TRBJ1-2; D remains unclear. The CDR3 sequence is 15 residues long. The germline gives CDR1 DFQATT, CDR2 SNEGSKA (reference sequence). Trimming took off 5 bases at V and 4 bases at J, with 20 bases between the two ends. CDR3 sequence reads: CSAAIPPAATYGYTF. In DNA form, the CDR3 reads TGCAGTGCTGCTATTCCCCCGGCAGCCACCTATGGCTACACCTTC.

This clonotype was counted at least ten times. This rearrangement joins TRBV5-1 to TRBJ2-2, with 10 nucleotides matching TRBD2. This CDR3 comprises 15 residues. The V segment lost 4 bases and the J segment 6 bases; nucleotides outside the gene matches: 6. The germline gives CDR1 SGHRS, CDR2 YFSETQ. DNA of the CDR3: TGCGCCAGCAGCATGGGGACTAGCGAAGCCGGGGAGCTGTTTTTT. Translated: CASSMGTSEAGELFF.

The table lists this clonotype with many counts. The V gene is TRBV5-1, the J gene TRBJ2-1; perhaps TRBD2 as D (5 bases). The V end was cut by 3 bases, the J end by 10 bases, with 14 bases between. Looked up from germline, CDR1 is SGHRS and CDR2 is YFSETQ. The CDR3 runs to 13 residues. In DNA form, the CDR3 reads TGCGCCAGCAGCTCCATAGCGACGCGAGAGCAGTTCTTC. Translated, it gives CASSSIATREQFF.

This chain links TRBV5-1 with TRBJ2-5; 16 nucleotides agree with TRBD2. The CDR3 sequence is 17 residues long. J lost 4 bases, V lost 4 bases, and 7 bases had no gene match. Germline CDR1 is SGHRS and CDR2 is YFSETQ. The CDR3 protein is CASSPGLAGGPGETQYF. CDR3 sequence (DNA): TGCGCCAGCAGCCCGGGACTAGCGGGGGGGCCAGGAGAGACCCAGTACTTC.

This clonotype appeared many times. DNA for the CDR3: TGTGCCACCAAATCTAGCACAGATACGCAGTATTTT. Translated, it gives CATKSSTDTQYF. This chain links TRBV11-2 with TRBJ2-3, with no clear D. Germline V gives CDR1 SGHAT, CDR2 FQNNGV. CDR3 length equals 12 residues. Trimming removed 10 bases at V and 0 bases at J, with 8 bases between.

This clonotype has more than one count but fewer than ten. The chain is built from TRBV12-3 or TRBV12-4 and TRBJ2-4; 11 positions agree with TRBD2. The J segment lost 8 bases and the V segment lost 3 bases, leaving 3 bases of the junction unmatched. The CDR3 loop spans 14 amino acids. For the CDR3, the DNA is TGTGCCAGCAGTTTTAGCGGGGGGGTACACATTCAGTACTTC. It codes for CASSFSGGVHIQYF.